This T cell receptor beta chain was documented in a study of cytomegalovirus exposure and HLA in healthy donors. Study background: Caucasian-associated ancestry cluster membership applied to over 80% of around 400 genotyped donors.

Study results and caveats: There were 160 or so TCR beta chains listed as cytomegalovirus-associated. Versus the roughly 700-donor mean, an Asian-associated ancestry cluster reportedly showed fewer N-insertions in a later analysis.

60 Vbeta and 13 Jbeta primers were used in PCR. TCRdb keeps only in-frame clones here, not all; method: immunoSEQ multiplex PCR. The top ten clones hold about 2.4% of a sample with some 150,000 clones, around 83% of them seen once. On this clone: Its antigen is undetermined. The junction differs from germline at one of its ends, possibly a read error.

This CDR3 comprises 15 residues. CDR1 and CDR2 (germline): SEHNR, FQNEAQ (reference sequence). The sequence was collected from a woman aged 18-29 years in good health and CMV-seronegative. Sequences were obtained from PBMCs. The chain uses TRBV7-9 and TRBJ2-7, with 14 bases matching TRBD2. DNA of the CDR3: TGTTCCAGCAGCCTCGGGACTAGCGGGGGATACGAGCAGTACTTC. It encodes CSSSLGTSGGYEQYF.